Below are 2 T cell receptor beta chains sequenced from a single sample in a study of blood T cell repertoires in COVID-19. Repertoires were generated with immunoSEQ multiplex PCR, while TCRdb's copy carries only in-frame clones and drops some. Of roughly 410,000 clones in the sample, about 87% were seen once. Sequencing was done on a sample of peripheral blood. These receptors were taken from a woman aged 60 to 75 with COVID-19, enrolled during active disease.

The chain employs TRBV7-8 and TRBJ2-7; 8 positions agree with TRBD1. V shed 0 bases, J shed 3 bases, and the junction held 10 bases outside the gene matches. The CDR3 is 17 residues long. CDR1 is SGHVS and CDR2 is FQNEAQ in the germline V gene. The CDR3 nucleotides read TGTGCCAGCAGCTTAGCGCCAGGGGGCGGCCATAACTACGAGCAGTACTTC. Translation gives CASSLAPGGGHNYEQYF.

V and J are TRBV5-1 and TRBJ2-3, with D tentatively TRBD2 (5 bases). The germline CDR1 and CDR2 sequences are SGHRS and YFSETQ. The CDR3 has 16 residues. V was cut by 4 bases and J by 3 bases, with 18 bases left in between. As DNA, the CDR3 is TGCGCCAGCAGCCTCGGATCGGGATGGGGAACAGATACGCAGTATTTT. Its protein product is CASSLGSGWGTDTQYF.